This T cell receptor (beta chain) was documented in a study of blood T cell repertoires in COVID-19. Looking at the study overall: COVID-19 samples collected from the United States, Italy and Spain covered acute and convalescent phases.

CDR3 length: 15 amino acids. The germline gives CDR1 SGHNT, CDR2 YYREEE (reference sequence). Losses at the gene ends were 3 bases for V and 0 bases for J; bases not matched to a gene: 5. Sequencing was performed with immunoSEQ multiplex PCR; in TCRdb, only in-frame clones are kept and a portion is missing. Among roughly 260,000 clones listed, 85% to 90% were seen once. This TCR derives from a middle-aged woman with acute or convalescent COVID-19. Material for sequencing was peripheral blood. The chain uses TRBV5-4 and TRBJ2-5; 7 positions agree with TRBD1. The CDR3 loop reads CASSSRQGDQETQYF. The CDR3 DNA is TGTGCCAGCAGCTCTAGACAGGGAGACCAAGAGACCCAGTACTTC.